This T cell receptor beta chain was profiled in a study of T-cell memory formation after mild COVID-19. As for the study in general: Largely donor-specific TCR clusters were found. Study-wide results and caveats: A subset of responding clones appeared in pre-infection memory, suggesting cross-reactive memory joined.

TCR alpha and TCR beta cDNA libraries with sample barcodes and UMIs came from 5'RACE using constant-segment primers. Using its own MiXCR run on the 5' RACE reads, TCRdb lists one record per CDR3 protein. The sample has about 340,000 distinct CDR3 sequences, under 25% seen once; the top ten hold 21%. This clonotype was seen at least ten times. Its specificity is unknown. V lost 6 bases and J lost 4; bases outside the gene matches: 1. This CDR3 has 12 amino acids. CDR1 and CDR2 from the germline V gene are MNHEY and SVGEGT. V and J are TRBV6-2 or TRBV6-3 and TRBJ2-5; 8 bases align to TRBD1. The receptor was derived from a man younger than 35 who had mild COVID-19 (a few samples of this study predate the infection). Cell type and time point are not known. The sequencing input was PBMCs or a T cell subset sorted from them (not recorded which). CDR3 protein: CASSGTGETQYF. In DNA form, the CDR3 reads TGTGCCAGCAGCGGGACAGGAGAGACCCAGTACTTC.